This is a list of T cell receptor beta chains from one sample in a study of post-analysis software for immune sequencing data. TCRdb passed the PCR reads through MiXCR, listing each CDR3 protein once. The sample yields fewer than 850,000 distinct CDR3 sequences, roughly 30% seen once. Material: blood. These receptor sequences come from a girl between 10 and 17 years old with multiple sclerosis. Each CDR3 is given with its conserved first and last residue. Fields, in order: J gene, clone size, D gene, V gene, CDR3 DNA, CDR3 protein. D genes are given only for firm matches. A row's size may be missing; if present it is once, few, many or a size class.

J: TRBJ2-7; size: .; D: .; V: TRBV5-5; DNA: TGTGCCAGCAGCTCCGGACAGCTGACCTACGAGCAGTACTTC; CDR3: CASSSGQLTYEQYF
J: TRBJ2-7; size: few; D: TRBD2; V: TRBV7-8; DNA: TGTGCCAGCAGCATCGCTAGCGGCTACGAGCAGTACTTC; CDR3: CASSIASGYEQYF
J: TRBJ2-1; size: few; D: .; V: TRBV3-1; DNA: TGTGCCAGCAGCCAAGATGGGGCGCGGGCCTCCTACAATGAGCAGTTCTTC; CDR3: CASSQDGARASYNEQFF
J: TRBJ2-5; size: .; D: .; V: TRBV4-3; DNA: TGCGCCAGCAGCCAAGGCGCAGGGAGTAGGACCCAGTACTTC; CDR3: CASSQGAGSRTQYF
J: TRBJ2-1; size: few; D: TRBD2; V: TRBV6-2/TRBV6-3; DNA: TGTGCCAGCAGCCTCGGGACTAGCGGGTACTCCTACAATGAGCAGTTCTTC; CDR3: CASSLGTSGYSYNEQFF
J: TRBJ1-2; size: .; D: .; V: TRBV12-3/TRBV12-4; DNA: TGTGCCAGCAGTCCCATCAGGGCACACTATGGCTACACCTTC; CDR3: CASSPIRAHYGYTF
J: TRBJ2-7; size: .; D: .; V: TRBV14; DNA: TGTGCCAGCAGCCCTGGTTGCGACGAGCAGTACTTC; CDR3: CASSPGCDEQYF
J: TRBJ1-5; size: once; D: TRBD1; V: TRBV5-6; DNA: TGTGCCAGCAGCTTGGGAGGTATGGGACAGGGGCTAGATCAGCCCCAGCATTTT; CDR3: CASSLGGMGQGLDQPQHF
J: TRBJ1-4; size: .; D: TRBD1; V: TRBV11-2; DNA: TGTGCCAGCAGCCACCGGGACAGGACCTATGAAAAACTGTTTTTT; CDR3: CASSHRDRTYEKLFF
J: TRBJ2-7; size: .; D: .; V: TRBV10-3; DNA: TGTGCCATCAGTGATTTCCCCAGCTCCTACGAGCAGTACTTC; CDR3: CAISDFPSSYEQYF
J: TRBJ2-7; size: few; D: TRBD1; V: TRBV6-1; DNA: TGTGCCAGCAACCTCGGACAGGGGGCTGCTTACGAGCAGTACTTC; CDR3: CASNLGQGAAYEQYF
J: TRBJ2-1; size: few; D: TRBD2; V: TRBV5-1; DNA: TGCGCCAGCAGCTTGGTCTTAGGCGGGGGGGCTTACAATGAGCAGTTCTTC; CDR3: CASSLVLGGGAYNEQFF
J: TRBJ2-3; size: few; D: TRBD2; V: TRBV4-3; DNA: TGCGCCAGCAGCCAAGTTCTAGCGGGAGGGCTAGATACGCAGTATTTT; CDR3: CASSQVLAGGLDTQYF
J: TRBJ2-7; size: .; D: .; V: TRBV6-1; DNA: TGTGCCAGCAGTGAACAGGTTAACGAGCAGTACTTC; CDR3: CASSEQVNEQYF
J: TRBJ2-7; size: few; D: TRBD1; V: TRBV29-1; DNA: TGCAGCGTTCTCGGACAGGCCTACGAGCAGTACTTC; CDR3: CSVLGQAYEQYF
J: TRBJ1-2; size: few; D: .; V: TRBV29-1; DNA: TGCAGCGCAGGGACACAATACTATGGCTACACCTTC; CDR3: CSAGTQYYGYTF
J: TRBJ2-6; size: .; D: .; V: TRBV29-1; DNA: TGCAGCGTTCTCCGGTCTGAGGCCAACGTCCTGACTTTC; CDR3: CSVLRSEANVLTF
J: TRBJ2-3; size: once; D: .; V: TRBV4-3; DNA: TGCGCCAGCAGCCAAGAAATAGGGTGGGGCGGAGATACGCAGTATTTT; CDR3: CASSQEIGWGGDTQYF
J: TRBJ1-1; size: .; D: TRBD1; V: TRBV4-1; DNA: TGCGCCAGCAGCCACTTAGGACAGGGGGCTGATAACACTGAAGCTTTCTTT; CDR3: CASSHLGQGADNTEAFF
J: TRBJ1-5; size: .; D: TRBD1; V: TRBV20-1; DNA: TGCAGTGCTAGTGAGGGGGCCACTAATCAGCCCCAGCATTTT; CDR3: CSASEGATNQPQHF
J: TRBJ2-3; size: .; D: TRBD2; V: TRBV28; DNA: TGTGCCAGCAGTGGGGGGGGTAGCGGGAGCGGTACGCAGTATTTT; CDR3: CASSGGGSGSGTQYF
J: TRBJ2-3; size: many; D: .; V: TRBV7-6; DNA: TGTGCCAGCAGCTTAGCGGCCGTAAGGGTCGGCACAGATACGCAGTATTTT; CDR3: CASSLAAVRVGTDTQYF
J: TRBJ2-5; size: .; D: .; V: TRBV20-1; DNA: TGCAGTGCTAGAGATTTTCGGACAGCTAATCAAGAGACCCAGTACTTC; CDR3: CSARDFRTANQETQYF
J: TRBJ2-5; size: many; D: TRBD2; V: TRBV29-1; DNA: TGCAGCGTTGTGACTAGCGGGAAGGGGGAGACCCAGTACTTC; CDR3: CSVVTSGKGETQYF
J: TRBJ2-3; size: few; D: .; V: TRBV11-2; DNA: TGTGCCAGCAGCTCAGACCAGGGGAGCTCAGATACGCAGTATTTT; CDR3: CASSSDQGSSDTQYF
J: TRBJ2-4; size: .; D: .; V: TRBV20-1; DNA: TGCAGTGCGGGGGGACAGGCCAAAAACATTCAGTACTTC; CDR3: CSAGGQAKNIQYF
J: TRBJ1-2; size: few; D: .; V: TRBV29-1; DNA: TGCAGCGTCCGGCCAGGGCCCTCCAACTATGGCTACACCTTC; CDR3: CSVRPGPSNYGYTF
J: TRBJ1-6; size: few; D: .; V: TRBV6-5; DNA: TGTGCCAGCAGTTACGATGGTGCGCCACCCCTCCACTTT; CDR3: CASSYDGAPPLHF
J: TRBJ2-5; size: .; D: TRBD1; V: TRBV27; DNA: TGTGCCAGCAGGACCTCAGGGGGTCCCTGGGAGACCCAGTACTTC; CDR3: CASRTSGGPWETQYF
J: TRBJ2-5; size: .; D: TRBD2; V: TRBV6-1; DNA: TGTGCCAGCCAACCCGGCCTAGCGGGACTTCGGAATGAGCAGTACTTC; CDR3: CASQPGLAGLRNEQYF
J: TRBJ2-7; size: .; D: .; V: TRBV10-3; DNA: TGTGCCACCTCGGGACTCGTTTCTTACGAGCAGTACTTC; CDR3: CATSGLVSYEQYF
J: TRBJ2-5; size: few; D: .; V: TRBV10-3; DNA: TGTGCCATCAGTGAGTCTGGGACAAAAGAGACCCAGTACTTC; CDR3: CAISESGTKETQYF
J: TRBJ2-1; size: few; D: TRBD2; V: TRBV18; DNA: TGTGCCAGCTCACCAAAGACTAGCGGGGGAGAGCAGTTCTTC; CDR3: CASSPKTSGGEQFF
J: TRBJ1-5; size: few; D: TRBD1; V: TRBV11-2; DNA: TGTGCCAGCAGCTTAGTTCCAACAGGGGTTGGTCAGCCCCAGCATTTT; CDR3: CASSLVPTGVGQPQHF
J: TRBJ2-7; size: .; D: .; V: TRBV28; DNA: TGTGCCAGCGCCGGGCCGCAATCCTACGAGCAGTACTTC; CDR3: CASAGPQSYEQYF
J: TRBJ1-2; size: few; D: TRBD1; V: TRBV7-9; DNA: TGTGCCAGCAGCTTCCGGGACAGGGGCCACTATGGCTACACCTTC; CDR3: CASSFRDRGHYGYTF
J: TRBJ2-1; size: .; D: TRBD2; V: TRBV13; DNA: TGTGCCAGCAGTTCGGGACTAGCGGGGAACAATGGGCAGTTCTTC; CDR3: CASSSGLAGNNGQFF
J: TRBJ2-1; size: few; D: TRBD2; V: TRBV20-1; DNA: TGCAGTGCTAGAGTCCCAGCGGGGGGTGTTGAGCAGTTCTTC; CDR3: CSARVPAGGVEQFF
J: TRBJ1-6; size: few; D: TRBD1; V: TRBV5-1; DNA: TGCGCCACTCGGGGGACAGGGAACAATTCACCCCTCCACTTT; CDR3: CATRGTGNNSPLHF
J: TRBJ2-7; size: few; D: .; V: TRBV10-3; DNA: TGTGCCATCGGGGGGGGACAGCGGTCCTCCTACAATGAGCAGTACTTC; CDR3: CAIGGGQRSSYNEQYF